The source of this T cell receptor (beta chain) is a study of blood T cells in healthy people across ages. Overall study findings and caveats: In long-lived donors, naive CD4+ cell counts and diversity exceeded those of aged donors. Expanded clonotype shifts may have been confounded, as the donors had an unknown CMV status. Since the PBMCs were unsorted, naive and antigen-experienced cells could not be conclusively compared.

Primers used in a second PCR of about 7 to 12 cycles were a sample-barcoded 5' primer and a J-beta primer mix. TCRdb ran MiXCR on the 5' RACE reads and lists one entry per CDR3 protein. The table includes roughly 800,000 distinct CDR3 sequences, 58% detected once. Samples each yielded at least 6 micrograms of total RNA. As for this clonotype: Its specificity is not known.

Germline V gene sequence: CDR1 MNHEY, CDR2 SMNVEV (reference sequence). The CDR3 has 13 residues. With 6 bases removed from V and 8 bases from J, the gap between germline ends came to 16 bases. This chain connects TRBV27 to TRBJ1-2; D possibly corresponds to TRBD1 (5 bases). The receptor was derived from a man between 25 and 39 years old in good health. The material sequenced was blood. CDR3 loop: CASRKQGGEGYTF. CDR3 bases: TGTGCCAGCAGGAAGCAGGGTGGTGAAGGCTACACCTTC.